The 27 T cell receptor beta chains below come from one sample, sequenced in a study of identifying expanded T cells in peripheral blood. TCRdb's copy holds only in-frame clones and misses some; the assay was immunoSEQ multiplex PCR. This table holds about 78,000 clones, 80% to 90% found once. The sample consisted of blood. These receptors all stem from a person aged 18-70 years in good health.

The gene calls are TRBV19 and TRBJ1-1; the D gene is possibly TRBD1 (5 bases). Germline-derived CDR1 and CDR2 are LNHDA and SQIVND (reference sequence). V lost 1 base to trimming and J lost 4 bases, with 10 bases between them. The CDR3 is made up of 14 amino acids. CDR3 loop: CASSIASGSTEAFF. The CDR3 DNA reads as TGTGCCAGTAGTATAGCCTCAGGGTCCACTGAAGCTTTCTTT.

A word on this clone: The germline gene is not matched at one end of the junction; a read error may be the cause. The rearrangement uses TRBV18 and TRBJ2-1; the match to TRBD1 covers 7 bases. CDR1 is KGHSH and CDR2 is LQKENI in the germline V gene. The CDR3 runs 16 residues. For the CDR3, the DNA is TGTGCCAGTTCACCCCTATCCAGGGGGTCGGGTAATGAGCAGTTCTTC. Protein sequence: CASSPLSRGSGNEQFF. The full variable domain, rest sourced from reference TRBV18 and TRBJ2-1, is NAGVMQNPRHLVRRRGQEARLRCSPMKGHSHVYWYRQLPEEGLKFMVYLQKENIIDESGMPKERFSAEFPKEGPSILRIQQVVRGDSAAYFCASSPLSRGSGNEQFFGPGTRLTVL.

The chain combines TRBV11-2 with TRBJ2-7; D is undetermined. Germline V CDR1 and CDR2: SGHAT, FQNNGV. V lost 1 base, J lost 0 bases, and 10 bases lay in between. The CDR3 length is 15 residues. The CDR3 nucleotides are TGTGCCAGCAGCTTAGCCCGCCTAAGCTCCTACGAGCAGTACTTC. It specifies CASSLARLSSYEQYF.

The chain couples TRBV4-1 to TRBJ1-2; TRBD1 might be the D (5 bases). Per germline, CDR1 MGHRA and CDR2 YSYEKL. Trimming removed 2 bases from V and 4 bases from J, with 14 bases in between. The CDR3 totals 15 residues. This CDR3 is CASSQPPTASYGYTF. In DNA, the CDR3 is TGCGCCAGCAGCCAACCACCGACAGCTTCCTATGGCTACACCTTC.

The chain uses TRBV5-4 and TRBJ2-1, with 7 bases fitting TRBD2. The germline V gene has CDR1 SGHNT and CDR2 YYREEE (reference sequence). V shed 1 base and J 5 bases; nucleotides not matched to a gene: 3. The CDR3 covers 14 residues. The CDR3 loop is CASSLRGSHNEQFF. CDR3 coding DNA: TGTGCCAGCAGCTTGCGCGGGAGCCACAATGAGCAGTTCTTC.

The rearrangement joins TRBV6-1 to TRBJ2-7; 11 positions match TRBD2. J was trimmed by 1 base and V by 4 bases; bases with no gene match: 9. Germline V gene sequence: CDR1 MNHNS, CDR2 SASEGT. The CDR3 length is 17 residues. The CDR3 nucleotides read TGTGCCAGCAGTGTGTCCCTAGCGGGAGGAGGTTCCTACGAGCAGTACTTC. It is translated as CASSVSLAGGGSYEQYF.

The rearrangement uses TRBV18 and TRBJ2-2; TRBD2 matches 11 bases. Trimming took 6 bases from V and 6 from J; bases not matched to a gene: 12. CDR1 is KGHSH, CDR2 LQKENI, per germline. The CDR3 totals 17 residues. CDR3 loop: CASSPLQLAGVAGELFF. In nucleotides, the CDR3 is TGTGCCAGCTCCCCTCTGCAACTAGCGGGAGTGGCCGGGGAGCTGTTTTTT.

The genes are TRBV27 and TRBJ2-7, with TRBD2 matching 10 bases. With V trimmed by 4 bases and J by 3 bases, 9 bases remained unmatched. Germline values: CDR1 MNHEY, CDR2 SMNVEV (reference sequence). The CDR3 covers 16 residues. CDR3 bases: TGTGCCAGCAGTTACCACTTAGCGGGAGGTTACTACGAGCAGTACTTC. Translated: CASSYHLAGGYYEQYF.

The V and J genes are TRBV21-1 and TRBJ2-5; TRBD2, the D gene given by the table, was not confirmed from the DNA. TRBV21-1 is shown as a pseudogene. The CDR3 loop spans 16 amino acids. The DNA of the CDR3 is TGTGCCAGCAGCTTCCATAGCGGGAGGTGTGGGGAGACCCAGTACTTC. Translating gives CASSFHSGRCGETQYF.

The gene calls are TRBV6-5 and TRBJ1-1; tentative D call: TRBD1 (5 bases). CDR3 length: 14 residues. Germline-derived CDR1 and CDR2 are MNHEY and SVGAGI. Trimming took off 7 bases at V and 6 bases at J, with 18 bases between the two ends. CDR3: CASTKGVGYAEAFF. The CDR3 bases are TGTGCCAGCACCAAAGGGGTGGGATATGCTGAAGCTTTCTTT.

This clone has just a few counts. V usage is TRBV13 and J usage is TRBJ2-7; D call uncertain. Trimming removed 2 bases at V and 4 bases at J, with 9 bases between. The CDR3 is 13 residues long. Looked up from germline, CDR1 is PRHDT and CDR2 is FYEKMQ (reference sequence). This CDR3 is CASSLQDYYEQYF. DNA for the CDR3: TGTGCCAGCAGCTTACAGGATTATTACGAGCAGTACTTC.

The CDR3 region is CASSPRLAGDSEQYF. The CDR3 nucleotides read TGTGCCAGCAGCCCTAGACTAGCGGGAGACAGTGAGCAGTACTTC. The chain combines TRBV14 with TRBJ2-7; 12 bases are a match to TRBD2. Trimming at V came to 4 bases and at J to 7 bases, leaving 8 bases not matched to a gene. The germline gives CDR1 SGHDN, CDR2 FVKESK. The CDR3 extends over 15 amino acids.

This clone was seen ten or more times. The chain uses TRBV10-3 and TRBJ1-5; TRBD1 matches 7 bases. There are 13 residues in the CDR3. J gave up 3 bases and V 11 bases, and 7 bases lay outside the gene matches. The V gene's germline CDR1 is ENHRY and CDR2 SYGVKD. CDR3 region: CAVGTATNQPQHF. Here the CDR3 DNA reads TGTGCCGTTGGGACAGCGACCAATCAGCCCCAGCATTTT.

This chain links TRBV11-3 with TRBJ1-1; the D is unclear. CDR3 length equals 13 residues. Trimming cost V 5 bases and J 1 base, with 8 bases left between them. From germline, CDR1 is SGHNT and CDR2 YENEEA. The CDR3 is CASSRSGNTEAFF. The CDR3 coding sequence is TGTGCCAGCAGCAGAAGCGGGAACACTGAAGCTTTCTTT.

V usage is TRBV2 and J usage is TRBJ2-1, with TRBD1 matching 7 bases. Trimming cost V 4 bases and J 6 bases; bases outside gene matches: 0. Germline V CDR1 and CDR2: SNHLY, FYNNEI. CDR3 length equals 12 residues. CDR3 protein: CASSGDSNEQFF. As DNA, the CDR3 is TGTGCCAGCAGTGGGGACAGCAATGAGCAGTTCTTC.

The V call is TRBV7-9, the J call TRBJ2-1; 9 bases match TRBD1. The V and J ends lost 6 bases and 1 base, in that order; junction bases with no gene match: 4. This CDR3 comprises 15 residues. Germline V gives CDR1 SEHNR, CDR2 FQNEAQ (reference sequence). The CDR3 spells CASSGTGRSYNEQFF. DNA of the CDR3: TGTGCCAGCAGTGGGACAGGGCGGTCCTACAATGAGCAGTTCTTC. Looking up the rest from reference TRBV7-9 and TRBJ2-1 gives the full variable domain: DTGVSQNPRHKITKRGQNVTFRCDPISEHNRLYWYRQTLGQGPEFLTYFQNEAQLEKSRLLSDRFSAERPKGSFSTLEIQRTEQGDSAMYLCASSGTGRSYNEQFFGPGTRLTVL.

This chain joins TRBV5-1 and TRBJ1-5; TRBD1 is a possible D gene (5 bases). The CDR3 has 14 amino acids. Germline assignment: CDR1 SGHRS and CDR2 YFSETQ. V dropped 2 bases and J dropped 3 bases, with 9 bases sitting between them. The CDR3 is CASSLGVDNQPQHF. The CDR3 DNA is TGCGCCAGCAGCTTAGGGGTAGACAATCAGCCCCAGCATTTT.

The V call is TRBV29-1, the J call TRBJ1-4; tentative D call: TRBD1 (6 bases). This CDR3 comprises 13 residues. V lost 5 bases to trimming and J lost 7 bases, with 14 bases between them. Germline CDR1 and CDR2: SQVTM and ANQGSEA. DNA for the CDR3: TGCAGCGTTCAGGGGCTCGGCGTTGAAAAACTGTTTTTT. Translated, it gives CSVQGLGVEKLFF.

This chain links TRBV7-2 with TRBJ1-2; D unresolved. Germline assignment: CDR1 SGHTA and CDR2 FQGNSA. The CDR3 has 12 amino acids. Trimming pared 4 bases from V and 7 bases from J, leaving 10 bases between. The CDR3 spells CASSSLRGGYTF. The CDR3 nucleotides read TGTGCCAGCAGCTCCCTACGAGGTGGCTACACCTTC.

The sample holds a few counts of this clone. This chain uses TRBV10-3 with TRBJ2-5, with D tentatively TRBD1 (5 bases). V lost 2 bases and J 5 bases, leaving 9 bases between the germline ends. Germline values: CDR1 ENHRY, CDR2 SYGVKD. The CDR3 covers 13 residues. The chain's CDR3 is CAISEVTAETQYF. CDR3 nucleotide sequence: TGTGCCATCAGTGAGGTGACAGCGGAGACCCAGTACTTC.

This sequence joins TRBV9 and TRBJ2-3; D is ambiguous. CDR3 length: 13 residues. V was cut by 4 bases and J by 1 base, with 7 bases left in between. Germline V gene data show CDR1 as SGDLS and CDR2 as YYNGEE. The CDR3 DNA reads TGTGCCAGCAGCCTCATGGGCACAGATACGCAGTATTTT. It yields the protein CASSLMGTDTQYF.

The chain has TRBV4-3 and TRBJ2-2; TRBD1 is a possible D gene (6 bases). The ends were cut back, 0 bases at V and 4 bases at J, with 15 bases in the middle. This CDR3 region has 17 residues. Germline assignment: CDR1 LGHNA and CDR2 YSLEER. The CDR3 protein is CASSQDRGPGFTGELFF. In DNA, the CDR3 is TGCGCCAGCAGCCAAGACAGGGGCCCCGGGTTCACCGGGGAGCTGTTTTTT.

This rearrangement joins TRBV28 to TRBJ1-1; tentative D call: TRBD1 (5 bases). The ends were cut back, 2 bases at V and 4 bases at J, with 20 bases in the middle. This CDR3 contains 17 residues. Per germline, CDR1 MDHEN and CDR2 SYDVKM. The DNA of the CDR3 is TGTGCCAGCAGTTTACCCGGTGGGGCGACATGGGGCACTGAAGCTTTCTTT. Translated, it gives CASSLPGGATWGTEAFF.

The sample holds one count of this clone. The rearrangement joins TRBV14 to TRBJ2-1; the match to TRBD2 covers 7 bases. Germline CDR1 SGHDN, CDR2 FVKESK. V shed 4 bases, J shed 7 bases, and the junction held 16 bases outside the gene matches. This CDR3 contains 17 residues. CDR3 amino acids: CASSPGRWSPGGNEQFF. The CDR3 DNA follows: TGTGCCAGCAGCCCAGGCCGTTGGAGCCCGGGGGGTAATGAGCAGTTCTTC.

This clone was observed a single time. The chain has TRBV7-3 and TRBJ2-3; TRBD2 matches at 9 bases. From germline, CDR1 is SGHTA and CDR2 FQGTGA. The CDR3 loop spans 15 amino acids. The junction had 2 bases not matched to a gene; V was cut back by 2 bases and J by 2 bases. CDR3 in DNA: TGTGCCAGCAGCTTACTAGCGGGAATCACAGATACGCAGTATTTT. Residues: CASSLLAGITDTQYF.

The chain has TRBV6-5 and TRBJ1-1; TRBD1 agrees at 7 bases. Trimming removed 6 bases from V and 11 bases from J; junction bases left unmatched: 12. CDR1 and CDR2 (germline): MNHEY, SVGAGI. This CDR3 region has 13 residues. For the CDR3, the DNA is TGTGCCAGCAGACCCGGGACAGCGCTCGAGGCTTTCTTT. It specifies CASRPGTALEAFF.

The chain recombines TRBV28 with TRBJ2-3; D is unresolved. Germline CDR1 MDHEN, CDR2 SYDVKM. With 2 bases removed from V and 2 bases from J, the gap between germline ends came to 5 bases. The CDR3 contains 13 residues. CDR3: CASSLALTDTQYF. The CDR3 nucleotides are TGTGCCAGCAGTTTAGCTCTCACAGATACGCAGTATTTT.